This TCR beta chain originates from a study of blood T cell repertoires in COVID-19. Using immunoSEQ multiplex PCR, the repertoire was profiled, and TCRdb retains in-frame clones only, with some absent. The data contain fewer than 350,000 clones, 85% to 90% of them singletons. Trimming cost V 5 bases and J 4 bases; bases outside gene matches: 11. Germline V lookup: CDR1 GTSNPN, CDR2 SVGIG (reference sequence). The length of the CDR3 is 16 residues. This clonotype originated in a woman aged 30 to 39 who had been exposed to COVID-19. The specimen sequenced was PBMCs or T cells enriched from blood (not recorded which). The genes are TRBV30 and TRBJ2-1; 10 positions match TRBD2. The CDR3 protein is CAWLKQSGRAYNEQFF. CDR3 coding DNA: TGTGCCTGGCTTAAGCAGAGCGGGAGGGCATACAATGAGCAGTTCTTC. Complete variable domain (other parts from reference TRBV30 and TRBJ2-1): SQTIHQWPATLVQPVGSPLSLECTVEGTSNPNLYWYRQAAGRGLQLLFYSVGIGQISSEVPQNLSASRPQDRQFILSSKKLLLSDSGFYLCAWLKQSGRAYNEQFFGPGTRLTVL.